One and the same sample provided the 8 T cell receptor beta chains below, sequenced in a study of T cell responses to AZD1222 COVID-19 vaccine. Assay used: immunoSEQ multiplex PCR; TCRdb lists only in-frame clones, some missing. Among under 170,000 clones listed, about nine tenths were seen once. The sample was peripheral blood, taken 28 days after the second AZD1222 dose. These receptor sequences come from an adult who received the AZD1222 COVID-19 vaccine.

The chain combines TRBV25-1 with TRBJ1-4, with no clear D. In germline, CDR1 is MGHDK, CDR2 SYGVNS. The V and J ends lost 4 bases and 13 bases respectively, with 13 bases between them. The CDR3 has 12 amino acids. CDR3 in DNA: TGTGCCAGCAGTGTGGGGTCCAGAGGACTGTTTTTT. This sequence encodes CASSVGSRGLFF.

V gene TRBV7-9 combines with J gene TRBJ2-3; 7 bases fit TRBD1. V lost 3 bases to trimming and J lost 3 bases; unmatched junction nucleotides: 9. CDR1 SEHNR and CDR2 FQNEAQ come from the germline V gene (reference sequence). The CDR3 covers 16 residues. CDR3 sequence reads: CASSFRLGGRTDTQYF. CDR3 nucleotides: TGTGCCAGCAGCTTTAGGTTAGGGGGCCGGACAGATACGCAGTATTTT.

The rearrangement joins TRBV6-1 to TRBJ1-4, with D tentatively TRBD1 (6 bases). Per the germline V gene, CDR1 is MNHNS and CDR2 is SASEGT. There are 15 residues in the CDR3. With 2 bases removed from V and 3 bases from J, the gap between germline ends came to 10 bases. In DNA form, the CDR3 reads TGTGCCAGCAGTGAATCTCAGGGGCCTAATGAAAAACTGTTTTTT. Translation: CASSESQGPNEKLFF.

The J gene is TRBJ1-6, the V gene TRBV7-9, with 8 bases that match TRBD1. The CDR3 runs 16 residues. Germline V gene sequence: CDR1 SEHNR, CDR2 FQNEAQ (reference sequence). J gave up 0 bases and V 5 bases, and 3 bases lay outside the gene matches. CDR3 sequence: CASSGGTGSYNSPLHF. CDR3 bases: TGTGCCAGCAGCGGTGGGACAGGCTCCTATAATTCACCCCTCCACTTT.

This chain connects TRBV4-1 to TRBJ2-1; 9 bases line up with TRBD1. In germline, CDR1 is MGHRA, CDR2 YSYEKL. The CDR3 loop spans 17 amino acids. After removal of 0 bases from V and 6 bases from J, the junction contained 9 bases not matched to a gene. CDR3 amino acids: CASSQDRSQGASNEQFF. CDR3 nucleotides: TGCGCCAGCAGCCAAGATCGATCACAGGGGGCAAGCAATGAGCAGTTCTTC.

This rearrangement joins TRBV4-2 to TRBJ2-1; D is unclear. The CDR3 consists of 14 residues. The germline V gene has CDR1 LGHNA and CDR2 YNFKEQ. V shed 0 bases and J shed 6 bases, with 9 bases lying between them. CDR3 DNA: TGTGCCAGCAGCCAAGATCATTGGAGCAATGAGCAGTTCTTC. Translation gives CASSQDHWSNEQFF.

The CDR3 DNA reads TGTGCCAGCAGTCAACTTGGACAGGTAGTGACCGGGGAGCTGTTTTTT. Protein product: CASSQLGQVVTGELFF. The chain couples TRBV6-2 or TRBV6-3 to TRBJ2-2, with TRBD1 identical over 7 bases. The CDR3 covers 16 residues. V lost 5 bases and J lost 5; bases outside the gene matches: 11. Looked up from germline, CDR1 is MNHEY and CDR2 is SVGEGT.

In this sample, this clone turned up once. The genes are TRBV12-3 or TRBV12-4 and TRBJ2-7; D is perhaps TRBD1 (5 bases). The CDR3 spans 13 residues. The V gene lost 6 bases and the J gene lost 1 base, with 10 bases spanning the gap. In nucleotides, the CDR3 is TGTGCCAGCAGCTCCGACAGATCCTACGAGCAGTACTTC. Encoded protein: CASSSDRSYEQYF.